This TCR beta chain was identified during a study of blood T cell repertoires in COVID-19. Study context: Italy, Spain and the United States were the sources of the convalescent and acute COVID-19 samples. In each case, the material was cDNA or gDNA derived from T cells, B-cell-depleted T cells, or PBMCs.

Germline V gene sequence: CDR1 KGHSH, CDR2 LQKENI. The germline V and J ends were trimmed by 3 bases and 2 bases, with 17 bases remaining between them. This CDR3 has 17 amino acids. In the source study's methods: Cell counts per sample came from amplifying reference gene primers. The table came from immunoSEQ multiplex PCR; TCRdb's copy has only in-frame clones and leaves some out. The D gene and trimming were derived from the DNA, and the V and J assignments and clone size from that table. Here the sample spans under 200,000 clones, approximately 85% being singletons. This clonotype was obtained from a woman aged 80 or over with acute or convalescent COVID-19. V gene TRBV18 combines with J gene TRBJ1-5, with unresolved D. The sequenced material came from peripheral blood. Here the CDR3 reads CASSPSKTDGGNQPQHF. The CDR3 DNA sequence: TGTGCCAGCTCACCGTCAAAAACGGACGGGGGCAATCAGCCCCAGCATTTT.